These 28 T cell receptor beta chains were all obtained from the same sample, sequenced in a study of cytomegalovirus exposure and HLA in healthy donors. Profiling relied on immunoSEQ multiplex PCR, and the TCRdb table lists in-frame clones only, not all of them. The sample shows some 120,000 clones, around 90% of them seen only once. The sample taken for sequencing was PBMCs. All receptors come from a woman aged 18-29 years in good health and CMV-seronegative.

The chain recombines TRBV30 with TRBJ2-5, with 8 bases identical to TRBD2. Unmatched junction bases numbered 10, after V lost 2 bases and J lost 2 bases. Germline CDR1 reads GTSNPN; CDR2 reads SVGIG (reference sequence). The CDR3 loop spans 16 amino acids. The CDR3 coding sequence is TGTGCCTGGAGTTCCGGACTAGCCTTTCGACAAGAGACCCAGTACTTC. Its translation is CAWSSGLAFRQETQYF. Full variable domain (remainder filled in from reference TRBV30 and TRBJ2-5): SQTIHQWPATLVQPVGSPLSLECTVEGTSNPNLYWYRQAAGRGLQLLFYSVGIGQISSEVPQNLSASRPQDRQFILSSKKLLLSDSGFYLCAWSSGLAFRQETQYFGPGTRLLVL.

V gene TRBV15 combines with J gene TRBJ2-7; the D gene is possibly TRBD2 (6 bases). From germline, CDR1 is LNHNV and CDR2 YYDKDF (reference sequence). The CDR3 has 14 residues. Trimming shortened V by 8 bases and J by 1 base, and 15 bases separated the two germline ends. CDR3 sequence: CATGQRVGSYEQYF. The CDR3 region has the DNA TGTGCCACCGGGCAGCGGGTTGGGTCCTACGAGCAGTACTTC. The full variable domain, in which reference TRBV15 and TRBJ2-7 provide the parts outside the CDR3, is DAMVIQNPRYQVTQFGKPVTLSCSQTLNHNVMYWYQQKSSQAPKLLFHYYDKDFNNEADTPDNFQSRRPNTSFCFLDIRSPGLGDTAMYLCATGQRVGSYEQYFGPGTRLTVT.

This clone was recorded a few times. The chain links TRBV5-4 to TRBJ1-2; no definite D call. Germline CDR1 reads SGHNT; CDR2 reads YYREEE (reference sequence). V was cut by 0 bases and J by 8 bases, with 5 bases left in between. The CDR3 contains 11 residues. CDR3 nucleotide sequence: TGTGCCAGCAGCTTGGACAGAGGCTACACCTTC. Its translation is CASSLDRGYTF.

Here the CDR3 reads CASSLGFATTQETQYF. The CDR3 DNA sequence: TGTGCCAGCAGCTTAGGGTTCGCGACTACACAAGAGACCCAGTACTTC. The gene calls are TRBV11-2 and TRBJ2-5; possibly TRBD2 for D (5 bases). The ends were cut back, 1 base at V and 2 bases at J, with 14 bases in the middle. The germline V gene encodes CDR1 SGHAT and CDR2 FQNNGV. The length of the CDR3 is 16 residues.

The chain joins TRBV19 to TRBJ2-5; possible D gene TRBD2, 5 bases. The V gene's germline CDR1 is LNHDA and CDR2 SQIVND (reference sequence). The CDR3 contains 13 residues. Trimming removed 10 bases at V and 3 bases at J, with 15 bases between. The CDR3 sequence: CAIPGSGKETQYF. The CDR3 DNA follows: TGTGCCATCCCGGGCAGCGGAAAAGAGACCCAGTACTTC.

The J gene is TRBJ1-2, the V gene TRBV6-1; D may be TRBD1 (6 bases). The ends were cut back, 7 bases at V and 3 bases at J, with 18 bases in the middle. CDR1 is MNHNS and CDR2 is SASEGT in the germline V gene. This CDR3 region has 15 residues. CDR3 nucleotide sequence: TGTGCCAGCACCAACCCGACTGGGGGCGACTATGGCTACACCTTC. Its translation is CASTNPTGGDYGYTF.

This rearrangement joins TRBV19 to TRBJ2-1; D is possibly TRBD2 (6 bases). Germline loops: CDR1 LNHDA, CDR2 SQIVND (reference sequence). Trimming removed 3 bases at V and 4 bases at J, with 19 bases between. The CDR3 is made up of 17 amino acids. The CDR3 DNA sequence: TGTGCCAGTAGTATCACCCCGGGAGATCCCATTTACAATGAGCAGTTCTTC. Encoded protein: CASSITPGDPIYNEQFF.

This chain links TRBV11-3 with TRBJ2-7; 10 bases line up with TRBD1. V was pared by 1 base and J by 7 bases, with 13 bases of the junction left unmatched. This CDR3 has 17 residues. CDR1 and CDR2 from the germline V gene are SGHNT and YENEEA. CDR3 sequence (DNA): TGTGCCAGCAGCTTAGGGGACAGGGGACCACTCCCTACGGAGCAGTACTTC. Translated, it gives CASSLGDRGPLPTEQYF.

V usage is TRBV7-2 and J usage is TRBJ1-4; D is uncertain. The CDR3 covers 14 residues. V was clipped by 3 bases and J by 4 bases, with 9 bases between them. The germline gives CDR1 SGHTA, CDR2 FQGNSA. DNA of the CDR3: TGTGCCAGCAGCTTGGGGAGGAGTAATGAAAAACTGTTTTTT. Amino acid sequence: CASSLGRSNEKLFF.

The CDR3 DNA is TGTGCCAGTAGCCACACTAGCGGGAGGGTCCACGAGCAGTACTTC. Its protein is CASSHTSGRVHEQYF. The chain carries TRBV19 and TRBJ2-7; TRBD2 agrees at 13 bases. Germline-derived CDR1 and CDR2 are LNHDA and SQIVND (reference sequence). The CDR3 runs 15 residues. V dropped 6 bases and J dropped 5; count of bases not matched to a gene: 7.

The V and J genes are TRBV2 and TRBJ1-2; unclear D gene. Per the germline V gene, CDR1 is SNHLY and CDR2 is FYNNEI. With 3 bases removed from V and 5 bases from J, the gap between germline ends came to 16 bases. The CDR3 sequence is 15 residues long. CDR3 coding DNA: TGTGCCAGCAGTGACTCTGACCGAGGTCAGTATGGCTACACCTTC. The encoded protein is CASSDSDRGQYGYTF.

J is TRBJ2-1 and V is TRBV10-3; 13 nucleotides match TRBD2. J was trimmed by 8 bases and V by 10 bases; bases with no gene match: 8. The CDR3 runs to 14 residues. Looked up from germline, CDR1 is ENHRY and CDR2 is SYGVKD. CDR3 sequence (DNA): TGTGCCAGTAGGACTAGCGGGAGAGGCGATGAGCAGTTCTTC. This translates into CASRTSGRGDEQFF.

The rearrangement joins TRBV28 to TRBJ2-2, with D possibly being TRBD1 (6 bases). The CDR3 sequence is 14 residues long. Germline values: CDR1 MDHEN, CDR2 SYDVKM. V lost 5 bases and J 1 base, leaving 8 bases between the germline ends. CDR3 sequence: CASSGGLNTGELFF. CDR3 DNA: TGTGCCAGCAGTGGGGGCTTGAACACCGGGGAGCTGTTTTTT.

This rearrangement joins TRBV28 to TRBJ2-3; 7 bases map to TRBD2. CDR1 and CDR2 (germline): MDHEN, SYDVKM. V lost 10 bases, J lost 4 bases, and 11 bases stayed unmatched. The length of the CDR3 is 14 residues. The CDR3 loop is CATTEGGSSDTQYF. CDR3 nucleotide sequence: TGTGCCACGACGGAAGGCGGGAGTTCAGATACGCAGTATTTT. The variable domain in full, with the rest retrieved from reference TRBV28 and TRBJ2-3, is DVKVTQSSRYLVKRTGEKVFLECVQDMDHENMFWYRQDPGLGLRLIYFSYDVKMKEKGDIPEGYSVSREKKERFSLILESASTNQTSMYLCATTEGGSSDTQYFGPGTRLTVL.

The genes are TRBV9 and TRBJ1-2; 8 nucleotides align to TRBD1. CDR1 SGDLS and CDR2 YYNGEE come from the germline V gene. This CDR3 has 12 residues. Losses at the gene ends were 4 bases for V and 6 bases for J; bases not matched to a gene: 2. The CDR3 DNA reads as TGTGCCAGCAGCCAGGACAGGGATGGCTACACCTTC. Protein product: CASSQDRDGYTF. Drawing the rest from reference TRBV9 and TRBJ1-2, the complete variable domain is DSGVTQTPKHLITATGQRVTLRCSPRSGDLSVYWYQQSLDQGLQFLIQYYNGEERAKGNILERFSAQQFPDLHSELNLSSLELGDSALYFCASSQDRDGYTFGSGTRLTVV.

This clone was picked up one time. This chain links TRBV4-2 with TRBJ1-3, with no clear D. There are 15 residues in the CDR3. The V and J ends lost 2 bases and 7 bases respectively, with 15 bases between them. Germline V CDR1 and CDR2: LGHNA, YNFKEQ. The CDR3 DNA is TGTGCCAGCAGCCAAATGAGTGTACTCTCGAACACCATATATTTT. Encoded protein: CASSQMSVLSNTIYF.

J is TRBJ2-7 and V is TRBV12-5, with 10 bases identical to TRBD2. Trimming at V came to 4 bases and at J to 5 bases, leaving 8 bases not matched to a gene. The CDR3 loop spans 15 amino acids. Germline assignment: CDR1 LGHNT and CDR2 FRNRAP. CDR3 in amino acids: CASGSPAGGPHEQYF. The CDR3 nucleotides read TGTGCTAGTGGTTCCCCAGCGGGAGGGCCCCACGAGCAGTACTTC.

CDR3 amino acids: CASSLGQRISTDTQYF. The CDR3, as DNA: TGTGCCAGCAGTTTAGGCCAGCGGATAAGCACAGATACGCAGTATTTT. This sequence joins TRBV28 and TRBJ2-3; weak D call: TRBD2 (5 bases). The V end lost 2 bases, the J end lost 0 bases, and 12 bases lay between the germline ends. This CDR3 comprises 16 residues. Germline V gene sequence: CDR1 MDHEN, CDR2 SYDVKM.

The chain couples TRBV29-1 to TRBJ1-1; D gene ambiguous. V dropped 0 bases and J dropped 10 bases, with 12 bases sitting between them. The CDR3 covers 12 residues. CDR1 is SQVTM, CDR2 ANQGSEA, per germline. CDR3 amino acids: CSVEDVGGGAFF. The CDR3 nucleotides read TGCAGCGTTGAAGATGTAGGTGGAGGAGCTTTCTTT.

This chain uses TRBV6-5 with TRBJ1-2, with D maybe TRBD1 (6 bases). In germline, CDR1 is MNHEY, CDR2 SVGAGI. The V and J ends lost 6 bases and 7 bases respectively, with 12 bases between them. This CDR3 has 12 amino acids. The CDR3, as DNA: TGTGCCAGCAGCCCGGACAGCGGTGGCTACACCTTC. It yields the protein CASSPDSGGYTF.

This rearrangement joins TRBV4-1 to TRBJ2-7; possible D gene TRBD1, 6 bases. The V end was cut by 4 bases, the J end by 4 bases, with 26 bases between. This CDR3 has 18 residues. In germline, CDR1 is MGHRA, CDR2 YSYEKL. CDR3 sequence (DNA): TGCGCCAGCAGCCCAGGGGCCAGCGCGACCGGGCTAAGGTACGAGCAGTACTTC. Residues: CASSPGASATGLRYEQYF.

The gene calls are TRBV11-1 and TRBJ2-6; D is perhaps TRBD2 (6 bases). Germline-derived CDR1 and CDR2 are SGHAT and FQDESV (reference sequence). Between the trimmed V and J ends, which lost 6 bases and 0 bases, there was a span of 12 bases. The length of the CDR3 is 16 residues. The CDR3 bases are TGTGCCAGCAGTCCCTGGAGGGGCTCTGGGGCCAACGTCCTGACTTTC. Translation gives CASSPWRGSGANVLTF.

This sequence joins TRBV11-3 and TRBJ2-1; TRBD2 agrees at 9 bases. In germline, CDR1 is SGHNT, CDR2 YENEEA. The CDR3 extends over 16 amino acids. Trimming at V came to 5 bases and at J to 3 bases, leaving 8 bases not matched to a gene. CDR3 region: CASSPVAGGIYNEQFF. The CDR3 DNA reads TGTGCCAGCAGCCCGGTTGCGGGAGGGATCTACAATGAGCAGTTCTTC.

The chain recombines TRBV7-3 with TRBJ2-4; D not certain. Germline loops: CDR1 SGHTA, CDR2 FQGTGA. There are 15 residues in the CDR3. V was cut by 4 bases and J by 1 base, with 11 bases left in between. The CDR3 DNA follows: TGTGCCAGCAGCTCCCTACCTCCGGCCAAAAACATTCAGTACTTC. It specifies CASSSLPPAKNIQYF.

The chain links TRBV19 to TRBJ1-5; the D gene is possibly TRBD1 (5 bases). Germline V CDR1 and CDR2: LNHDA, SQIVND (reference sequence). The CDR3 sequence is 14 residues long. V was shortened by 6 bases and J by 5 bases, with 14 bases between the two germline ends. The chain's CDR3 is CASRSGGLDQPQHF. Here the CDR3 DNA reads TGTGCCAGTAGGTCGGGGGGATTGGATCAGCCCCAGCATTTT.

The chain links TRBV25-1 to TRBJ1-5; no clear D gene. Germline assignment: CDR1 MGHDK and CDR2 SYGVNS. V lost 6 bases, J lost 7 bases, and 19 bases lay in between. The CDR3 is 15 residues long. CDR3 DNA sequence: TGTGCCAGCAGGGCCTTTGGCGGGAAAGGCCAGCCCCAGCATTTT. Encoded protein: CASRAFGGKGQPQHF. Combining the CDR3 with reference TRBV25-1 and TRBJ1-5 gives the whole variable domain EADIYQTPRYLVIGTGKKITLECSQTMGHDKMYWYQQDPGMELHLIHYSYGVNSTEKGDLSSESTVSRIRTEHFPLTLESARPSHTSQYLCASRAFGGKGQPQHFGDGTRLSIL.

This clone was seen more than once but under ten times. This rearrangement joins TRBV2 to TRBJ2-4; D remains unclear. The germline V gene has CDR1 SNHLY and CDR2 FYNNEI. Trimming stripped 5 bases from V and 0 bases from J, with 11 bases between. This CDR3 has 15 residues. The CDR3 here is CASSLGQVAKNIQYF. The CDR3 DNA reads as TGTGCCAGCAGTTTAGGCCAGGTAGCCAAAAACATTCAGTACTTC.

The chain has TRBV5-1 and TRBJ2-5; possibly TRBD1 for D (6 bases). V was trimmed by 2 bases and J by 2 bases, leaving 13 bases between them. CDR1 is SGHRS, CDR2 YFSETQ, per germline. The CDR3 consists of 15 residues. CDR3 sequence (DNA): TGCGCCAGCAGCTTAACCGGGACACTACAAGAGACCCAGTACTTC. It is translated as CASSLTGTLQETQYF.